This T cell receptor beta chain originates from a study of blood T cell repertoires in COVID-19. The wider study: COVID-19 samples collected from the United States, Italy and Spain covered acute and convalescent phases.

This clone has a single count. This CDR3 has 16 residues. V lost 1 base, J lost 3 bases, and 5 bases stayed unmatched. Germline CDR1 SGHAT, CDR2 FQNNGV. In the original analysis: Amplified reference gene primers provided the basis for estimating nucleated cell counts. The assay was immunoSEQ multiplex PCR, and TCRdb's table has in-frame clones only and misses some. V, J and clone size derive from that table, while D and trimming were established from the DNA sequence. Here the sample spans approximately 39,000 clones, about nine tenths being singletons. This sequence joins TRBV11-2 and TRBJ2-1; TRBD2 aligns across 8 bases. The receptor's source is a man aged 45-65 years with active or convalescent COVID-19. The sample was peripheral blood. The CDR3 is CASSLVIAGIYNEQFF. The CDR3, as DNA: TGTGCCAGCAGCTTAGTTATAGCGGGGATCTACAATGAGCAGTTCTTC.